Listed here are 2 T cell receptor beta chains from one sample, sequenced in a study of blood T cell repertoires in COVID-19. Profiling relied on immunoSEQ multiplex PCR, and the TCRdb table lists in-frame clones only, not all of them. The sample shows about 47,000 clones, over 80% of them seen only once. The sample taken for sequencing was peripheral blood. These receptor sequences come from a human donor with active COVID-19. The donor label of this sample is uncertain.

The J gene is TRBJ1-4, the V gene TRBV9, with TRBD1 identical over 7 bases. The ends lost 4 bases at V and 4 bases at J; junction bases unmatched: 13. The CDR3 runs 17 residues. The germline gives CDR1 SGDLS, CDR2 YYNGEE. The CDR3 sequence: CASSPNSPGQRNEKLFF. CDR3 DNA: TGTGCCAGCAGCCCGAACTCCCCGGGACAGCGTAATGAAAAACTGTTTTTT.

The chain has TRBV11-3 and TRBJ2-1; maybe TRBD2 (5 bases). The CDR3 covers 16 residues. Trimming left V 2 bases short and J 8 bases short, with 19 bases between. Per the germline V gene, CDR1 is SGHNT and CDR2 is YENEEA. This CDR3 reads CASSLRTTGFFDEQFF. The CDR3 DNA reads as TGTGCCAGCAGCTTACGTACCACGGGATTTTTTGATGAGCAGTTCTTC.